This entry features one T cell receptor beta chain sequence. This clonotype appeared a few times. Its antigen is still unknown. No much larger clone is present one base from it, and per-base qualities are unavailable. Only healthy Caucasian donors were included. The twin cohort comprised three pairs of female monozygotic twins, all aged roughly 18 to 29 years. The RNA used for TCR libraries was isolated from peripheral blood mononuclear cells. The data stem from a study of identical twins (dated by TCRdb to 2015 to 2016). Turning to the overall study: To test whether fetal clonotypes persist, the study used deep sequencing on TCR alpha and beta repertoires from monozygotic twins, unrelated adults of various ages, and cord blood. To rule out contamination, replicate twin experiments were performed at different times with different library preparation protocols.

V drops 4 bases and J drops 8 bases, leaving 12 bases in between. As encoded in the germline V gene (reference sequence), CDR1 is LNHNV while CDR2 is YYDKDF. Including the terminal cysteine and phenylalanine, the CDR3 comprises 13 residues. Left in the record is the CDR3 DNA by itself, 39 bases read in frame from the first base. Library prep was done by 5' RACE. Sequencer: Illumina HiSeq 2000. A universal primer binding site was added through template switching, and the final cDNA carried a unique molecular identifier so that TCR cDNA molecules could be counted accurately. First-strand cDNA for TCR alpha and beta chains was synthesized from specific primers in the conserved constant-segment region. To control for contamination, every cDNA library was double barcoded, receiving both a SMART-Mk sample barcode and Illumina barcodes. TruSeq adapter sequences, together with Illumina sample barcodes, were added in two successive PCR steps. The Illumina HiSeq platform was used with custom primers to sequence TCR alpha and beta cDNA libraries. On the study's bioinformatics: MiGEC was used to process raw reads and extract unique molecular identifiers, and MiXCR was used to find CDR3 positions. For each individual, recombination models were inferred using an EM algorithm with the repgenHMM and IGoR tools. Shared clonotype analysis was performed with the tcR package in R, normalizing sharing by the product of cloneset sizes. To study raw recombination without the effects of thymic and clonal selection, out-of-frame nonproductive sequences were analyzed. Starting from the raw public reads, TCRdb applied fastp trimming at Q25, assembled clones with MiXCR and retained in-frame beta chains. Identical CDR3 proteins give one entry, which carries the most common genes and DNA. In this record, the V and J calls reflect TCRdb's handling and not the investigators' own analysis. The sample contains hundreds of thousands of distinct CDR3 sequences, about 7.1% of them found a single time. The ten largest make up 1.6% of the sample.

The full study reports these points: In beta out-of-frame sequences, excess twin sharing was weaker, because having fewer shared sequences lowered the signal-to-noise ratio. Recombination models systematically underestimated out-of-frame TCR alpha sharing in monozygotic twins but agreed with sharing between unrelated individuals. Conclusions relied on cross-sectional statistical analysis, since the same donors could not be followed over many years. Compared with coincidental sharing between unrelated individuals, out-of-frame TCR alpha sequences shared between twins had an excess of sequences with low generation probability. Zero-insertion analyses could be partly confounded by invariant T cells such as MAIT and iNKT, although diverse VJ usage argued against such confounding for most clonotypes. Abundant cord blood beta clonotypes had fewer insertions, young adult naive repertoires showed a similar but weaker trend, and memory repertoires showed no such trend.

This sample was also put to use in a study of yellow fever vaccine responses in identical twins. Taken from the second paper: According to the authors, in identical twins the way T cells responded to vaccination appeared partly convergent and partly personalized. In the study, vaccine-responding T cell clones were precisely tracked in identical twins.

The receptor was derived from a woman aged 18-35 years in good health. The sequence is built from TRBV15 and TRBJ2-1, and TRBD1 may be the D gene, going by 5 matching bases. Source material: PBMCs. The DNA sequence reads TGTGCCACCAGCATAGACAGTCCCCATGAGCAGTTCTTC. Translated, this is CATSIDSPHEQFF.